This TCR beta chain is drawn from a study of cytomegalovirus exposure and HLA in healthy donors (TCRdb year 2017). For the study in its entirety: According to an earlier analysis of around 600 of the donors, some 180 million T cells yielded 117 million unique TCR beta sequences and about 300 Gb of sequence data. An early release covering roughly 600 HLA-typed donors comprised 250 to 350 gigabases of sequencing data and about 90 million unique TCR sequences. Of the 350 to 400 genotyped donors, approximately 83% fell in the genetic ancestry cluster associated with self-reported Caucasian donors. The study was designed to test whether signatures of past pathogen exposure could be identified by cataloging public T cell receptors. The study used immunosequencing to profile the T cell repertoires of 666 subjects and linked those repertoires to cytomegalovirus serostatus. Besides the first cohort of 666 subjects, a separate validation cohort made up of over 95 different subjects was used. To predict cytomegalovirus infection status, the study brought together high-throughput TCR immunosequencing, statistical association of individual TCRs with disease status, and machine learning. A later analysis re-examined previously published TCR beta repertoires from more than 600 donors and added high-resolution HLA genotyping to investigate patterns of TCR occurrence. Rather than drawing on any new phenotypic data, the later analysis identified candidate immune exposures from TCR beta sequences and the way those sequences occurred across donors. An earlier analysis of 587 of the donors used high-throughput TCR beta sequencing to judge whether each TCR beta V gene segment behaved as functional or pseudogenic. Donor age, sex, ethnicity and CMV serostatus were compiled alongside the repertoire data. A later genetic analysis used genome-wide SNP genotypes for about 65% of the roughly 670 donors, treating that subset as a discovery cohort. All discovery cohort repertoires had been generated on a single sequencing platform. HLA typing included class I and class II loci at four-digit resolution. The number of donors typed differed by locus, with 629-630 for A, B, C, DRB1 and DQB1, about 500 for DQA1, nearly 610 for DPA1, and some 440 for DPB1. A handful of DR-DQ haplotypes were treated as single units for association and clustering because of strong linkage in the cohort. On average, around 200,000 unique TCR beta nucleotide sequences were sequenced per donor among about 400 genotyped donors of the cohort, with 15% to 20% of those sequences being non-productive.

Library preparation employed the immunoSEQ multiplex PCR assay. For the multiplex PCR, a mixture combining 60 forward primers for TCR Vbeta segments and 13 reverse primers for TCR Jbeta segments was used. The CDR3 region of rearranged TCR beta genes was amplified from genomic DNA by a multiplex PCR assay. Amplified TCR beta libraries were sequenced as 87-base-pair reads on the Illumina HiSeq System. The study's processing was this. A later analysis counted approximately 76 million unique TCR beta chains across the 600 to 850 repertoires, and some 11 million of these chains were shared by at least two donors. To remove PCR and sequencing errors, raw reads were error-corrected and collapsed into unique sequences using a nearest-neighbor algorithm that merged closely related sequences. CDR3 sequences were aligned to IMGT reference sequences to assign V, D and J gene segments. For a sequence to be retained, a match of at least six nucleotides to both a V gene segment and a J gene segment was required. A rearrangement counted as productive if the CDR3 had no stop codons and remained in frame with V and J, and every other rearrangement counted as non-productive. CDR3 was defined by IMGT convention, running from the second conserved V-encoded cysteine to the conserved J-encoded phenylalanine. Sequences without an unambiguous match to a single V gene segment were excluded from the earlier analysis of about 640 of the donors. In an earlier analysis of 587 of the donors, a V segment was called functional when productive rearrangements were above 56.7%, and segregating when the standard deviation between donors exceeded 5%. A statistical classification framework was built for diagnosing cytomegalovirus status from the catalog of TCR beta chain sequences. V and J gene assignment, in a later analysis, came from comparing TCR nucleotide sequences with IMGT/GENE-DB human TR gene sequences. Using the TCRdist pipeline, a later analysis assigned CDR3 sequences along with most-parsimonious VDJ recombination scenarios. In a later analysis, every TCR beta chain was defined by the combination of its CDR3 amino acid sequence and its V-gene family, and reads without a unique V-gene family were dropped. A later analysis removed 550 to 650 highly shared, low-generation-probability nucleotide sequences to deal with suspected cross-contamination and a sequencing artifact. For each public chain, a later analysis derived a clonal expansion index from normalized ranks of inferred template counts within each repertoire. A later analysis computed generation probabilities with a VDJ recombination model fitted to out-of-frame rearrangements, and checked the results against IGoR. In a later analysis, hypergeometric tests were used to score TCR-TCR, TCR-HLA and TCR-CMV co-occurrence, with a repertoire-size bias correction applied to TCR pairs. In a later analysis, false discovery rates were estimated by permuting HLA or CMV assignments 20 times. A later analysis grouped co-occurring TCRs with DBSCAN, adding TCRdist sequence similarity when clustering within HLA-allele-positive subsets. Co-occurrence clustering excluded repertoires with fewer than 30,000 or more than 120,000 public chains, plus five with anomalous nucleotide sharing. TCRdb holds this immuneACCESS table with in-frame rearrangements only. Some clones are missing; in checked studies, unresolved V genes explain under half, and the rest has no known cause. The V and J calls and clone size were taken over from that table, and D and trimming were inferred from the DNA. Recorded for this sample are 120,000 to 150,000 clones; nearly 90% of them occurred a single time. Clones ranked in the top ten supply roughly 0.53% of the sample.

Here is what the overall study found, with its caveats: The study gave a list of 150 to 200 TCR beta chains associated with cytomegalovirus. Specific HLA alleles were associated with roughly 16,000 TCR beta sequences at a false discovery rate of 0.05 in a later analysis. Correlated functional status among segregating V segments might be attributable to linkage disequilibrium, but an unknown experimental factor could not be ruled out. Sequencing depth was assumed to be roughly uniform across donors in the presence/absence analyses, though that assumption may not hold. A later analysis reported that several top co-occurrence clusters appeared linked to parvovirus B19, influenza, CMV and Epstein-Barr virus. According to a later genetic analysis, donors in an Asian-associated ancestry cluster had fewer N-insertions in productive TCRs than the approximately 700-donor mean. In an earlier analysis of more than 500 of the donors, most TCR beta V segments appeared in productive rearrangements about 87% or about 30% of the time, broadly matching IMGT annotations. This cohort had only TCR beta chains sequenced, and the lack of alpha or paired-chain data limited which features could be detected. For the cohort, immune exposure information was limited to CMV serostatus. Some IMGT-functional V segments, including TRBV6-2 and TRBV6-3, could not be distinguished by the 87-base-pair reads and were therefore excluded. In a later analysis, HLA-associated TCR beta chains were found to be more clonally expanded and to have lower generation probabilities than equally common non-associated chains. According to a later analysis, most CMV-associated TCR beta chains appeared to be HLA-restricted, and the HLA associations seemed to be driven largely by CMV exposure. An association between a missense DCLRE1C variant and V-gene and J-gene trimming of TCR beta chains was found in a later genetic analysis and replicated in an independent cohort. HLA typing was unavailable for some donors at each locus, so association tests used only the typed subset. A further reported finding was that TCR beta sequences accurately predicted the HLA-A and HLA-B alleles for most subjects in the first cohort. The classifier was reported to diagnose cytomegalovirus status with high specificity and sensitivity in both the original and validation cohorts. Three of the identified cytomegalovirus-associated TCR beta chains were confirmed in vitro to be specific for cytomegalovirus antigens. In a later analysis, TCR association rates were found to vary across HLA loci, with the most associated TCRs seen for DRB1 alleles and the fewest for HLA-C alleles. The authors suggested that the approach could potentially be generalized to other disease states and immunological phenotypes. Most TCR sequences were seen in very few donors, while some public TCRs were found in many individuals. The earlier analysis of approximately 560 of the donors excluded approximately 17 rarely observed V segments, including chromosome 9 orphons, because counts were too low. Strong co-occurrence of HLA alleles, especially DR and DQ, made assigning TCR associations to individual alleles difficult. A group of highly shared sequence variants was considered likely to be a technical artifact of the sequencing pipeline.

This clone appeared once. Which antigen it targets is not known. Base qualities are not provided; no much larger clone lies one nucleotide away. The cohort comprised fewer than 700 healthy bone marrow donors. At the time of sampling, every cohort member was nominally healthy, though immune exposures that went unrecorded were likely present. The donor was CMV seronegative and belonged to the group of 350 or so seronegative cohort members. Every donor gave a peripheral blood sample, and the peripheral blood mononuclear cells from that sample were used for TCR beta sequencing. The Qiagen DNeasy Blood Extraction Kit was used to extract genomic DNA from the blood cell samples. Reading from cysteine to phenylalanine, the CDR3 counts 12 amino acids. The only DNA kept is the CDR3, 36 bases in frame from the first base. Per the germline V gene, MNHNS is the CDR1 and SASEGT is the CDR2. Trimming accounts for 10 bases at V and 4 bases at J, while the number of junction bases matched to no gene is 5.

This sequence uses TRBV6-1 and TRBJ2-7, with 9 bases matching TRBD1. This TCR was sampled from a woman aged 35 to 49 in good health and CMV-seronegative. Material for sequencing was PBMCs. Here is the DNA: TGTGCCACAGGCGGACAGGGGTACGAGCAGTACTTC. It specifies CATGGQGYEQYF.